This TCR beta chain was observed in a study of T cells in Graves' hyperthyroidism and ophthalmopathy. CDR3 size: 13 residues. The germline gives CDR1 SGHAT, CDR2 FQNNGV. Trimming pared 2 bases from V and 5 bases from J, leaving 7 bases between. Researchers took RNA transcripts and amplified the TCR beta CDR3 regions from them. HTBI primers were employed in a first-round RT-PCR of the TCR CDR3. TCRdb recomputed calls from the multiplex PCR reads with MiXCR, one row per CDR3 protein. The table records 300,000 to 400,000 distinct CDR3 sequences, approximately 15% of them present only once. In this sample, this clonotype turned up many times.

This sequence joins TRBV11-2 and TRBJ1-5; D is ambiguous. The receptor was isolated from a woman aged 55-70 years with Graves' hyperthyroidism. Sequencing was carried out using blood. Here the CDR3 reads CASSLQLDQPQHF. The DNA of the CDR3 is TGTGCCAGCAGCTTACAGTTGGATCAGCCCCAGCATTTT.